This TCR beta chain was identified during a study of T cells in Graves' hyperthyroidism and ophthalmopathy. In its sample, this clonotype was seen a few times. The antigen remains undetermined. Notes on the study in general: Ophthalmopathy got predicted by the model a median approximately six months before its onset.

Amplification targeted TCR beta CDR3 regions from RNA transcripts. A set of HTBI primers served as the primers for a first-round RT-PCR of the TCR CDR3. TCRdb re-derived calls from the multiplex PCR reads in MiXCR, one entry per CDR3 protein. The table records just over 550,000 distinct CDR3 sequences, around 42% of them present only once. Calling Graves' hyperthyroidism stable meant ophthalmopathy did not progress within 18 months. Hyperthyroidism patients were newly diagnosed, had disease duration under 2 months, and were aged 18 to 65 years. This TCR derives from a woman aged 18-29 years with Graves' hyperthyroidism. Sequencing input: peripheral blood or thyroid tissue (not recorded which).

CDR3: CASSDDINTEAFF. For the CDR3, the DNA is TGTGCCAGCAGCGACGACATAAACACTGAAGCTTTCTTT. This chain uses TRBV9 with TRBJ1-1; D is unresolved. Germline CDR1 reads SGDLS; CDR2 reads YYNGEE. Trimming stripped 3 bases from V and 2 bases from J, with 8 bases between. The CDR3 totals 13 residues. Drawing the rest from reference TRBV9 and TRBJ1-1, the complete variable domain is DSGVTQTPKHLITATGQRVTLRCSPRSGDLSVYWYQQSLDQGLQFLIQYYNGEERAKGNILERFSAQQFPDLHSELNLSSLELGDSALYFCASSDDINTEAFFGQGTRLTVV.